The 22 T cell receptor beta chains below were found in one sample sequenced in a study of STAT5B mutations in CD4+ large granular lymphocyte leukemia. TCRdb keeps only in-frame clones here, not all; method: immunoSEQ multiplex PCR. Seen here are about 35,000 clones, more than 60% observed once, and the top ten hold 2% to 3%. Sequencing was done on a sample of CD4+ T cells from blood buffy coats. These receptor sequences come from a human donor in good health.

The chain joins TRBV4-2 to TRBJ2-7; no firm D call. This CDR3 region has 14 residues. Germline V CDR1 and CDR2: LGHNA, YNFKEQ. Trimming left V 1 base short and J 3 bases short, with 10 bases between. The CDR3 sequence: CASSQGIGNYEQYF. CDR3 bases: TGTGCCAGCAGCCAAGGAATAGGAAACTACGAGCAGTACTTC.

The chain uses TRBV11-3 and TRBJ2-3; TRBD1 is a possible D gene (6 bases). V dropped 3 bases and J dropped 1 base, with 11 bases sitting between them. CDR1 is SGHNT and CDR2 is YENEEA in the germline V gene. The CDR3 is made up of 15 amino acids. CDR3 DNA: TGTGCCAGCAGCTTGACAGGTGGAGGCACAGATACGCAGTATTTT. Its translation: CASSLTGGGTDTQYF.

The CDR3 DNA reads as TGTGCCAGCAGCAATTCTAGGACAGGTTTTGGCAATCAGCCCCAGCATTTT. It translates to CASSNSRTGFGNQPQHF. The chain couples TRBV21-1 to TRBJ1-5; the table gives TRBD1 as D, unverified against the DNA. TRBV21-1 is a recognized pseudogene. The CDR3 sequence is 17 residues long.

The chain joins TRBV30 to TRBJ1-5; TRBD1 aligns across 8 bases. V shed 5 bases and J 3 bases; nucleotides not matched to a gene: 9. The CDR3 is 15 amino acids. CDR1 GTSNPN and CDR2 SVGIG come from the germline V gene (reference sequence). CDR3 sequence (DNA): TGTGCCTGGGCGGAACAGGGGGGAAACAATCAGCCCCAGCATTTT. The encoded protein is CAWAEQGGNNQPQHF.

This rearrangement joins TRBV5-6 to TRBJ1-4, with no clear D. The CDR3 totals 14 residues. Germline CDR1 and CDR2: SGHDT and YYEEEE. Trimming removed 2 bases from V and 5 bases from J, with 10 bases in between. In DNA form, the CDR3 reads TGTGCCAGCAGCTTTGGGCAGAGCAATGAAAAACTGTTTTTT. The encoded protein is CASSFGQSNEKLFF.

The chain employs TRBV5-6 and TRBJ1-1, with D tentatively TRBD1 (6 bases). The V gene's germline CDR1 is SGHDT and CDR2 YYEEEE. There are 15 residues in the CDR3. Trimming left V 1 base short and J 3 bases short, with 13 bases between. In DNA, the CDR3 is TGTGCCAGCAGCTTGAGGGGGGCTCGGGACACTGAAGCTTTCTTT. Translated: CASSLRGARDTEAFF.

The CDR3 reads CGWGTTEQFF. The DNA of the CDR3 is TGTGGCTGGGGGACTACTGAGCAGTTCTTC. The V call is TRBV2, the J call TRBJ2-1, with 7 bases identical to TRBD2. Germline CDR1 SNHLY, CDR2 FYNNEI. CDR3 size: 10 residues.

This clone was found once. This chain joins TRBV6-1 and TRBJ1-2; D possibly corresponds to TRBD1 (5 bases). Germline V gene sequence: CDR1 MNHNS, CDR2 SASEGT. This CDR3 spans 12 amino acids. V was cut by 5 bases and J by 8 bases, with 12 bases left in between. The CDR3 DNA follows: TGTGCCAGCAGTTCACGGTGGGACGGCTACACCTTC. It specifies CASSSRWDGYTF.

The rearrangement uses TRBV7-6 and TRBJ2-2, with D possibly being TRBD1 or TRBD2 (5 bases each). V was clipped by 1 base and J by 5 bases, with 14 bases between them. The germline V gene has CDR1 SGHVS and CDR2 FNYEAQ. The CDR3 is 16 residues long. The CDR3 loop reads CASSLGAGTTTGELFF. CDR3 in DNA: TGTGCCAGCAGCTTAGGCGCCGGGACGACAACCGGGGAGCTGTTTTTT.

J is TRBJ1-2 and V is TRBV11-2, with TRBD1 matching over 8 bases. The junction had 2 bases not matched to a gene; V was cut back by 1 base and J by 7 bases. CDR1 and CDR2 (germline): SGHAT, FQNNGV. This CDR3 has 13 amino acids. Here the CDR3 DNA reads TGTGCCAGCAGCTTAGCAGGGGGCCGTGGCTACACCTTC. As protein: CASSLAGGRGYTF.

The rearrangement links TRBV27 to TRBJ2-2; D is possibly TRBD1 or TRBD2 (7 bases each). The CDR3 consists of 15 residues. CDR1 MNHEY and CDR2 SMNVEV come from the germline V gene (reference sequence). Trimming shortened V by 6 bases and J by 2 bases, and 13 bases separated the two germline ends. CDR3 DNA: TGTGCCAGCAGCCGACAGGGACTAAACACCGGGGAGCTGTTTTTT. Protein product: CASSRQGLNTGELFF.

This chain uses TRBV18 with TRBJ2-2; 13 nucleotides agree with TRBD2. The trim removed 3 bases at V and 6 bases at J, leaving 1 base unmatched. Germline V CDR1 and CDR2: KGHSH, LQKENI. This CDR3 contains 15 residues. The CDR3 bases are TGTGCCAGCTCACCGACTAGCGGGAGGTCCGGGGAGCTGTTTTTT. Translating it yields CASSPTSGRSGELFF.

This clone was detected only once. The chain couples TRBV6-1 to TRBJ1-4; D may be TRBD1 (6 bases). Germline V lookup: CDR1 MNHNS, CDR2 SASEGT. V was shortened by 1 base and J by 8 bases, with 14 bases between the two germline ends. The CDR3 is 15 amino acids. The CDR3 is CASSEGGAVREKLFF. CDR3 nucleotides: TGTGCCAGCAGTGAAGGGGGGGCGGTGAGGGAAAAACTGTTTTTT.

The chain employs TRBV27 and TRBJ2-2; no clear D. This CDR3 is built from 15 residues. The germline CDR1 and CDR2 sequences are MNHEY and SMNVEV (reference sequence). Trimming took 5 bases from V and 0 from J, leaving 10 bases between them. The CDR3 sequence: CASSLDIANTGELFF. The CDR3 DNA follows: TGTGCCAGCAGTCTCGACATCGCGAACACCGGGGAGCTGTTTTTT.

The chain uses TRBV5-6 and TRBJ2-7; D is possibly TRBD2 (5 bases). Germline values: CDR1 SGHDT, CDR2 YYEEEE. CDR3 size: 16 residues. Trimming stripped 4 bases from V and 7 bases from J, with 24 bases between. The CDR3 loop is CASSQRRGWAASEQYF. The CDR3 DNA sequence: TGTGCCAGCAGCCAACGACGGGGTTGGGCGGCTAGTGAGCAGTACTTC.

The V call is TRBV6-6, the J call TRBJ1-1, with D uncertain. This CDR3 comprises 13 residues. Germline V gene lookup returns CDR1 MNHNY and CDR2 SVGAGI (reference sequence). Trimming pared 4 bases from V and 1 base from J, leaving 7 bases between. The CDR3 protein is CASSFNGNTEAFF. In DNA form, the CDR3 reads TGTGCCAGCAGTTTCAACGGGAACACTGAAGCTTTCTTT.

The V gene is TRBV11-1, the J gene TRBJ1-2; TRBD1 is a possible D gene (6 bases). The germline V and J ends were trimmed by 5 bases and 5 bases, with 12 bases remaining between them. In germline, CDR1 is SGHAT, CDR2 FQDESV (reference sequence). This CDR3 comprises 13 residues. This CDR3 reads CASSEDSSYGYTF. CDR3 in DNA: TGTGCCAGCAGCGAGGACAGCTCATATGGCTACACCTTC.

The rearrangement uses TRBV19 and TRBJ1-1; 9 nucleotides match TRBD1. The V gene's germline CDR1 is LNHDA and CDR2 SQIVND (reference sequence). The J segment lost 3 bases and the V segment lost 5 bases, leaving 4 bases of the junction unmatched. This CDR3 is 14 amino acids long. CDR3 sequence reads: CASSGDRGYTEAFF. For the CDR3, the DNA is TGTGCCAGTAGTGGTGACAGGGGGTACACTGAAGCTTTCTTT.

A few counts support this clone. This chain uses TRBV4-1 with TRBJ1-1, with a weak D call TRBD1 (6 bases). V was shortened by 7 bases and J by 3 bases, with 12 bases between the two germline ends. CDR1 is MGHRA and CDR2 is YSYEKL in the germline V gene. There are 13 residues in the CDR3. In nucleotides, the CDR3 is TGCGCCAGCAATCGACAGGCGGACACTGAAGCTTTCTTT. Translated, it gives CASNRQADTEAFF.

The V call is TRBV6-5, the J call TRBJ2-5; 12 bases are a match to TRBD1. The CDR3 consists of 15 residues. Germline CDR1 reads MNHEY; CDR2 reads SVGAGI. V lost 6 bases, J lost 5 bases, and 7 bases stayed unmatched. The CDR3 DNA follows: TGTGCCAGCAGGGCCGGGACAGGGGGCAGGGAGACCCAGTACTTC. Its protein product is CASRAGTGGRETQYF.

The V and J genes are TRBV6-5 and TRBJ1-3; D uncertain. Germline CDR1 MNHEY, CDR2 SVGAGI. Trimming cost V 4 bases and J 1 base, with 11 bases left between them. The CDR3 sequence is 15 residues long. CDR3 in amino acids: CASSWRLGSGNTIYF. CDR3 coding DNA: TGTGCCAGCAGTTGGAGGTTGGGGTCTGGAAACACCATATATTTT.

The rearrangement links TRBV30 to TRBJ1-5, with D uncertain. This CDR3 is built from 13 residues. The V end lost 3 bases, the J end lost 1 base, and 7 bases lay between the germline ends. The germline V gene has CDR1 GTSNPN and CDR2 SVGIG (reference sequence). This CDR3 is CAWSGMSNQPQHF. The CDR3 region has the DNA TGTGCCTGGAGCGGTATGAGCAATCAGCCCCAGCATTTT. Together with reference TRBV30 and TRBJ1-5, the CDR3 gives the full variable domain: SQTIHQWPATLVQPVGSPLSLECTVEGTSNPNLYWYRQAAGRGLQLLFYSVGIGQISSEVPQNLSASRPQDRQFILSSKKLLLSDSGFYLCAWSGMSNQPQHFGDGTRLSIL.